The rows below give T cell receptor beta chains drawn from one sample of a study of blood T cell repertoires in COVID-19. Clones were read by immunoSEQ multiplex PCR, and TCRdb kept only the in-frame ones, dropping some. Found here are a few hundred thousand clones, approximately 89% of them singletons; the top ten hold 5.5% to 8.5%. The specimen was peripheral blood. These receptors all come from a woman in her twenties or thirties who had recovered from COVID-19. The CDR3 runs from the conserved cysteine through the conserved F or W. The order of the fields is V gene, D gene, clone size, J gene, CDR3 length, CDR3 protein, CDR3 DNA. The D gene is left open where the match is weak. Clone sizes are given selectively: once, few, many, or a class where the clone is expanded.

TRBV18,-,-,TRBJ2-7,14,CASSPGLVTYEQYF,TGTGCCAGCTCACCGGGACTGGTTACCTACGAGCAGTACTTC
TRBV5-1,-,-,TRBJ1-2,14,CASSSGEGGYGYTF,TGCGCCAGCAGCTCGGGCGAGGGTGGCTATGGCTACACCTTC
TRBV2,-,-,TRBJ2-7,11,CASTPPGEEKF,TGTGCCAGCACCCCCCCGGGGGAGGAAAAGTTC
TRBV5-1,-,-,TRBJ2-7,14,CASGSGESSYEQYF,TGCGCCAGCGGTTCGGGGGAAAGCTCCTACGAGCAGTACTTC
TRBV5-1,TRBD1,once,TRBJ1-3,15,CASSVGGQSGNTIYF,TGCGCCAGCAGCGTGGGGGGACAGTCTGGAAACACCATATATTTT
TRBV18,TRBD1,-,TRBJ2-3,15,CASSRLRGTTDTQYF,TGTGCCAGCTCGCGACTCAGGGGGACCACAGATACGCAGTATTTT
TRBV30,-,few,TRBJ1-6,13,CAWSETDGSPLHF,TGTGCCTGGAGTGAGACAGACGGTTCACCCCTCCACTTT
TRBV4-1,-,-,TRBJ2-7,16,CASSQESTGTNYEQYF,TGCGCCAGCAGCCAAGAGTCTACAGGGACCAACTACGAGCAGTACTTC
TRBV19,-,-,TRBJ2-5,12,CASRGRGETQYF,TGTGCGTCTCGTGGCAGGGGAGAGACCCAGTACTTC
TRBV15,TRBD2,-,TRBJ2-7,19,CATSRELTSGGRYSYEQYF,TGTGCCACCAGCAGAGAATTGACTAGCGGGGGGCGATACTCCTACGAGCAGTACTTC
TRBV28,TRBD1,-,TRBJ1-4,16,CASKNRPGQGIEKLFF,TGTGCCAGCAAAAATAGACCGGGACAGGGAATCGAAAAACTGTTTTTT
TRBV3-1/TRBV3-2,-,-,TRBJ2-3,13,CASSQQTADTQYF,TGTGCCAGCAGCCAACAGACTGCGGATACGCAGTATTTT
TRBV6-5,TRBD2,-,TRBJ2-7,13,CASTAGGPNEQYF,TGTGCCAGCACGGCGGGGGGGCCTAACGAGCAGTACTTC
TRBV18,TRBD1,-,TRBJ1-5,14,CASSEQGSNQPQHF,TGTGCCAGCTCCGAACAGGGGAGCAATCAGCCCCAGCATTTT
TRBV11-2,TRBD2,-,TRBJ2-1,17,CASSLGLASGGYNEQFF,TGTGCCAGCAGCTTAGGGTTAGCTAGCGGGGGGTACAATGAGCAGTTCTTC
TRBV5-1,-,-,TRBJ2-3,14,CASSFSGAGDTQYF,TGCGCCAGCAGCTTCTCTGGGGCCGGCGATACGCAGTATTTT
TRBV21-1,-,few,TRBJ1-5,17,CASPRDRGSGSNQPQHF,TGTGCCAGCCCGCGGGACAGGGGGTCGGGGAGCAATCAGCCCCAGCATTTT
TRBV6-5,-,-,TRBJ2-1,15,CASSYRVRAGNEQFF,TGTGCCAGCAGTTACAGGGTCAGGGCGGGGAATGAGCAGTTCTTC
TRBV19,TRBD1,-,TRBJ1-2,14,CASSIVFGTAGYTF,TGTGCCAGTAGTATAGTGTTTGGGACAGCTGGCTACACCTTC
TRBV4-3,TRBD2,-,TRBJ2-1,16,CASSQGLAGGRQEQFF,TGCGCCAGCAGCCAGGGACTAGCGGGGGGTCGCCAGGAGCAGTTCTTC
TRBV6-5,-,once,TRBJ1-1,15,CASTTVNKGNTEAFF,TGTGCCAGCACCACAGTTAATAAAGGGAACACTGAAGCTTTCTTT
TRBV4-2,TRBD1,-,TRBJ1-6,15,CASSRDRGRDSPLHF,TGTGCCAGCAGCCGAGACAGGGGTCGCGATTCACCCCTCCACTTT
TRBV7-2,-,-,TRBJ2-3,13,CASSLGQGDTQYF,TGTGCCAGCAGCTTGGGACAAGGAGATACGCAGTATTTT
TRBV6-1,TRBD1,-,TRBJ1-3,15,CASSEDRGSGNTIYF,TGTGCCAGCAGCGAAGACAGGGGCTCTGGAAACACCATATATTTT
TRBV3-1/TRBV3-2,-,-,TRBJ2-1,11,CASSFINEQFF,TGTGCCAGCAGCTTTATCAATGAGCAGTTCTTC
TRBV6-9,-,-,TRBJ1-1,14,CASSSIRVDTEAFF,TGTGCCAGCAGTTCGATCAGGGTTGACACTGAAGCTTTCTTT
TRBV5-6,-,-,TRBJ1-1,13,CASSFQGPTEAFF,TGTGCCAGCAGCTTTCAGGGGCCCACTGAAGCTTTCTTT
TRBV3-1/TRBV3-2,-,-,TRBJ1-2,12,CASSQEYGGYTF,TGTGCCAGCAGCCAAGAATACGGGGGCTACACCTTC
TRBV29-1,TRBD2,-,TRBJ2-5,14,CSVFSLGGKETQYF,TGCAGCGTTTTCTCGTTGGGAGGGAAAGAGACCCAGTACTTC
TRBV4-3,-,-,TRBJ2-7,16,CASSQDHREHSYEQYF,TGCGCCAGCAGCCAAGATCACAGGGAACATTCCTACGAGCAGTACTTC
TRBV27,TRBD1,-,TRBJ2-3,15,CASSSGQVSTDTQYF,TGTGCCAGCAGTTCGGGACAGGTTAGCACAGATACGCAGTATTTT
TRBV6-6,-,few,TRBJ1-2,14,CASSYSSANSGYTF,TGTGCCAGCAGTTACTCGTCTGCGAACAGTGGCTACACCTTC
TRBV28,-,few,TRBJ1-2,14,CASSYTVTLGGYTF,TGTGCCAGCAGTTATACTGTTACCTTGGGCGGCTACACCTTC